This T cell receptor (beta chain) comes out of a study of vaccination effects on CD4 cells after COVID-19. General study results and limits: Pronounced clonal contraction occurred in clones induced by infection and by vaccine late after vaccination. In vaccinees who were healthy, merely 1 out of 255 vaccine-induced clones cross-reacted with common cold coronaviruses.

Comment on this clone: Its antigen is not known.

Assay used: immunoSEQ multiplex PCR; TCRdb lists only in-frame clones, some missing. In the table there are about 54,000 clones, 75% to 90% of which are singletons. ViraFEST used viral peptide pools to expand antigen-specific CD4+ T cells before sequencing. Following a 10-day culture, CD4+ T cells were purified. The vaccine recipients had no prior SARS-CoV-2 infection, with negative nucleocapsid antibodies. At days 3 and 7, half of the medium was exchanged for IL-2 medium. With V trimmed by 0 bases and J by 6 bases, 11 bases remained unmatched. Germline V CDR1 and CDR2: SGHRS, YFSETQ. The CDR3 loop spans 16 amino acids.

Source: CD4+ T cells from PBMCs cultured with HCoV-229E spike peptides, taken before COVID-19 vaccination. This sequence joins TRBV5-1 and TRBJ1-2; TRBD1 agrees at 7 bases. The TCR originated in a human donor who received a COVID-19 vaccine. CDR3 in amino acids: CASSLGNPTGANGYTF. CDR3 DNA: TGCGCCAGCAGCTTGGGAAATCCAACAGGGGCAAATGGCTACACCTTC.